These T cell receptor beta chains were read from a single sample in a study of blood T cell repertoires in COVID-19. Sequencing used immunoSEQ multiplex PCR; TCRdb keeps in-frame clones, though not all of them. The data hold approximately 88,000 clones, with around 80% observed a single time. Sequencing used peripheral blood. These TCRs come from a woman of 80 years or more with active or convalescent COVID-19. CDR3s include the opening cysteine and the closing phenylalanine or tryptophan. The D gene is left open where the match is weak. Where a row states a size, it is once, few, many or the class of an expanded clone; other rows omit it.

d_call | j_call | clone_size | cdr3_length | v_call | cdr3_nt | cdr3_aa
- | TRBJ2-5 | - | 14 | TRBV7-9 | TGTGCCAGCAGCTTATTAGCCGGGGGAGAGACCCAGTACTTC | CASSLLAGGETQYF
TRBD2 | TRBJ2-3 | - | 14 | TRBV6-5 | TGTGCCAGCACCCCACCGGGGAGGGCAGATACGCAGTATTTT | CASTPPGRADTQYF
TRBD1 | TRBJ2-7 | - | 16 | TRBV5-1 | TGCGCCAGCAGCCGCGCGGACAGGGGTGGATCCTACGAGCAGTACTTC | CASSRADRGGSYEQYF
TRBD1 | TRBJ2-7 | once | 13 | TRBV5-4 | TGTGCCAGCAGCTCGGACAGGGGGTACGAGCAGTACTTC | CASSSDRGYEQYF
- | TRBJ1-2 | few | 13 | TRBV6-6 | TGTGCCAGCGCCGACCCGGGGAGAGGTGGCTACACCTTC | CASADPGRGGYTF
- | TRBJ1-2 | - | 12 | TRBV28 | TGTGCCAGCAGTTTATATGTCGGGGGCTACACCTTC | CASSLYVGGYTF
- | TRBJ1-2 | - | 15 | TRBV19 | TGTGCCAGTACCTCCCCCCCGACAGCAAACTATGGCTACACCTTC | CASTSPPTANYGYTF
TRBD1 | TRBJ2-7 | - | 14 | TRBV13 | TGTGCCAGCAGCGCGGGACAGGGGGCCAGGGAGCAGTACTTC | CASSAGQGAREQYF
- | TRBJ1-2 | - | 17 | TRBV10-3 | TGTGCCATCAGTGAGTCGACGCAGGGTCCCCTAGGCTATGGCTACACCTTC | CAISESTQGPLGYGYTF
- | TRBJ1-6 | - | 15 | TRBV9 | TGTGCCAGCAGCGCAGCCGACAGGACCAATTCACCCCTCCACTTT | CASSAADRTNSPLHF
- | TRBJ2-2 | once | 15 | TRBV18 | TGTGCCAGCTCACCACCCTCCCTTAACACCGGGGAGCTGTTTTTT | CASSPPSLNTGELFF
TRBD2 | TRBJ2-3 | - | 16 | TRBV18 | TGTGCCAGCTCACCAACTAGCGGGGCCGGCACAGATACGCAGTATTTT | CASSPTSGAGTDTQYF
- | TRBJ1-1 | - | 15 | TRBV28 | TGTGCCAGCAGTGGCCCGGACGGGGGGAACACTGAAGCTTTCTTT | CASSGPDGGNTEAFF
- | TRBJ2-1 | - | 14 | TRBV27 | TGTGCCAGCACTCTAAGACTCGGGGACAATGAGCAGTTCTTC | CASTLRLGDNEQFF
TRBD1 | TRBJ1-2 | - | 14 | TRBV9 | TGTGCCAGCAGGGGACAGGTGAGGTGGTATGGCTACACCTTC | CASRGQVRWYGYTF
- | TRBJ2-7 | - | 16 | TRBV7-9 | TGTGCCAGCAGCGGACCCCCCGGGGAGAGAGGGTACGAGCAGTACTTC | CASSGPPGERGYEQYF
- | TRBJ2-5 | - | 16 | TRBV6-1 | TGTGCCAGCAGTGAAGGGGGCAGCAGGGCCTCTGAGACCCAGTACTTC | CASSEGGSRASETQYF
TRBD2 | TRBJ2-1 | - | 16 | TRBV6-5 | TGTGCCAGCAGTTCTATTGGACTAGCGGGGTCTGATGAGCAGTTCTTC | CASSSIGLAGSDEQFF
- | TRBJ2-3 | few | 15 | TRBV5-6 | TGTGCCAGCAGCTTGGGGCAGGGGACGATAGATACGCAGTATTTT | CASSLGQGTIDTQYF
- | TRBJ1-1 | - | 15 | TRBV10-2 | TGCGCCAGCCGGGGGGGGCAACCGCCAAACACTGAAGCTTTCTTT | CASRGGQPPNTEAFF
TRBD1 | TRBJ1-5 | - | 15 | TRBV7-8 | TGTGCCAGCAGCTTACCCGGGACAGGGAATCAGCCCCAGCATTTT | CASSLPGTGNQPQHF
TRBD1 | TRBJ1-3 | - | 16 | TRBV2 | TGTGCCAGCAGTCTAGCTGGGACAGGAGGTGGAAACACCATATATTTT | CASSLAGTGGGNTIYF
- | TRBJ1-5 | - | 16 | TRBV7-8 | TGTGCCAGCAGCTTAGCCCTCGGCAGGGGCGGTCAGCCCCAGCATTTT | CASSLALGRGGQPQHF
- | TRBJ2-5 | - | 13 | TRBV18 | TGTGCCAGCTCACCGGAGGGGAGAGAGACCCAGTACTTC | CASSPEGRETQYF
TRBD1 | TRBJ2-7 | - | 14 | TRBV2 | TGTGCCAGCAGATGGACAGGGGTGAACTACGAGCAGTACTTC | CASRWTGVNYEQYF
- | TRBJ2-7 | once | 14 | TRBV5-1 | TGCGCCAGCAGCTTAACCAGGGGTGAATACGAGCAGTACTTC | CASSLTRGEYEQYF
- | TRBJ2-2 | - | 14 | TRBV19 | TGTGCCAGTAGTATAGCCAGGGGTAGCGGGGAGCTGTTTTTT | CASSIARGSGELFF
- | TRBJ2-7 | - | 14 | TRBV2 | TGTGCCAGCAGTGAATACATAGCGGAGGACGAGCAGTACTTC | CASSEYIAEDEQYF
- | TRBJ2-5 | - | 13 | TRBV6-6 | TGTGCCAGCAGTTGGGCAGTCCAAGAGACCCAGTACTTC | CASSWAVQETQYF
TRBD1 | TRBJ2-5 | - | 15 | TRBV5-1 | TGCGCCAGCAGCCCCGGTGGGACAGGGGGAGAGACCCAGTACTTC | CASSPGGTGGETQYF
TRBD1 | TRBJ1-4 | - | 15 | TRBV7-9 | TGTGCCAGCAGCCCCCGGACAGGGTTGGATGAAAAACTGTTTTTT | CASSPRTGLDEKLFF
TRBD2 | TRBJ2-4 | few | 20 | TRBV20-1 | TGCAGTGCTAGTCCTCTTAGCGGGGGGCTACCAATTTTAGCCAAAAACATTCAGTACTTC | CSASPLSGGLPILAKNIQYF
TRBD1 | TRBJ1-5 | - | 15 | TRBV10-2 | TGCGCCAGCAGTGAGTCGGGGGACAGTTATCAGCCCCAGCATTTT | CASSESGDSYQPQHF
- | TRBJ2-7 | - | 14 | TRBV6-1 | TGTGCCAGCAGTGAAATCGGCTACTCGGGCGAGCAGTACTTC | CASSEIGYSGEQYF
- | TRBJ1-3 | - | 16 | TRBV6-6 | TGTGCCAGCAGTTACGAACAGGAGAGCTCTGGAAACACCATATATTTT | CASSYEQESSGNTIYF
TRBD1 | TRBJ1-1 | - | 14 | TRBV20-1 | TGCAGTGCTATTGACCCAGGGGGACTCACTGAAGCTTTCTTT | CSAIDPGGLTEAFF
- | TRBJ2-1 | - | 17 | TRBV2 | TGTGCCAGCAGCAGAATGGCCCCCCCGGCGGTATACAATGAGCAGTTCTTC | CASSRMAPPAVYNEQFF
TRBD1 | TRBJ2-2 | - | 16 | TRBV4-1 | TGCGCCAGCAGCCAGGGACAGAACTCGAACACCGGGGAGCTGTTTTTT | CASSQGQNSNTGELFF
- | TRBJ1-4 | - | 14 | TRBV4-2 | TGTGCCAGCAGTCGCACCGCCGGGGAGGAAAAACTGTTTTTT | CASSRTAGEEKLFF
- | TRBJ2-3 | - | 15 | TRBV5-4 | TGTGCCAGCAGCTTGGACAGGTCTAGTGCAGATACGCAGTATTTT | CASSLDRSSADTQYF
TRBD2 | TRBJ2-6 | - | 18 | TRBV28 | TGTGCCAGCAGCACCGGGACTAGCGGGGGGGCCGGGGCCAACGTCCTGACTTTC | CASSTGTSGGAGANVLTF
- | TRBJ2-2 | - | 13 | TRBV6-2/TRBV6-3 | TGTGCCAGCAGTTGGACTATTCCCGGGGAGCTGTTTTTT | CASSWTIPGELFF
- | TRBJ2-7 | few | 14 | TRBV5-4 | TGTGCCAGCAGCCCGGCGGGACTGATCTACGAGCAGTACTTC | CASSPAGLIYEQYF
TRBD1 | TRBJ2-3 | - | 15 | TRBV30 | TGTGCCTGGTCTTGGACAGGGGAAGGCACAGATACGCAGTATTTT | CAWSWTGEGTDTQYF
TRBD1 | TRBJ1-5 | - | 15 | TRBV12-5 | TGTGCTAGTGGTTTAGATCCGGGACAGCATCAGCCCCAGCATTTT | CASGLDPGQHQPQHF
TRBD1 | TRBJ2-3 | - | 14 | TRBV19 | TGTGCCACTAGAGACAGGGGGATGACAGATACGCAGTATTTT | CATRDRGMTDTQYF
- | TRBJ2-5 | - | 15 | TRBV9 | TGTGCCAGCAGCGTAGGGCGACAGGTCCAAGAGACCCAGTACTTC | CASSVGRQVQETQYF
- | TRBJ1-4 | - | 16 | TRBV15 | TGTGCCACCAGCAGATCTTACGGGACAATTAATGAAAAACTGTTTTTT | CATSRSYGTINEKLFF
TRBD2 | TRBJ2-5 | - | 16 | TRBV14 | TGTGCCAGCAGCCAAGATCCGCGGGGGAAACAAGAGACCCAGTACTTC | CASSQDPRGKQETQYF
TRBD1 | TRBJ1-3 | few | 14 | TRBV15 | TGTGCCACCGGGACAGGGGAGACTGGAAACACCATATATTTT | CATGTGETGNTIYF
TRBD1 | TRBJ2-5 | - | 16 | TRBV5-1 | TGCGCCAGCAGCTTCGGGTGGGGACAGGGCAGAGAGACCCAGTACTTC | CASSFGWGQGRETQYF
TRBD2 | TRBJ2-5 | - | 19 | TRBV4-3 | TGCGCCAGCAGCCAAGATCTGCCTAGCGGGCATTTGATCGGGGAGACCCAGTACTTC | CASSQDLPSGHLIGETQYF
TRBD1 | TRBJ2-7 | - | 14 | TRBV11-2 | TGTGCCAGCAGCTTGCAGACAGGGAACTACGAGCAGTACTTC | CASSLQTGNYEQYF
- | TRBJ2-7 | - | 14 | TRBV7-2 | TGTGCCAGCAGCTTATTGCACGGCTCCTACGAGCAGTACTTC | CASSLLHGSYEQYF
- | TRBJ1-4 | - | 16 | TRBV6-1 | TGTGCCAGCAGTGAAATGGCAGGACAAACTAATGAAAAACTGTTTTTT | CASSEMAGQTNEKLFF